The 4 T cell receptor beta chains below come from one sample, sequenced in a study of blood T cells in healthy people across ages. A J-beta primer mix and a sample-barcoded 5' primer were used in a second PCR of about 6 to 12 cycles. MiXCR, run by TCRdb on the 5' RACE reads, gives a single entry per CDR3 protein. The data contain 850,000 to 1,100,000 distinct CDR3 sequences, roughly two fifths of them seen just once; the ten biggest clones take up approximately 14%. Sample: blood. The receptor source for this set is a man younger than 35 in good health.

This clonotype was seen more than once but under ten times. This chain connects TRBV10-3 to TRBJ2-3; TRBD2 might be the D (6 bases). Germline loops: CDR1 ENHRY, CDR2 SYGVKD. The CDR3 length is 13 residues. V lost 4 bases, J lost 4 bases, and 9 bases lay in between. The chain's CDR3 is CAISGRDADTQYF. In DNA form, the CDR3 reads TGTGCCATCAGTGGGAGGGACGCAGATACGCAGTATTTT.

This clonotype has a handful of counts. The J gene is TRBJ2-1, the V gene TRBV10-3, with 10 bases lining up with TRBD1. V lost 9 bases to trimming and J lost 4 bases; unmatched junction nucleotides: 3. Germline assignment: CDR1 ENHRY and CDR2 SYGVKD. The CDR3 is 13 residues long. The CDR3 nucleotides are TGTGCCATAGGGGACAGGGGTTACAATGAGCAGTTCTTC. It yields the protein CAIGDRGYNEQFF.

This clonotype was recorded many times. The chain joins TRBV10-3 to TRBJ2-5, with D unresolved. In germline, CDR1 is ENHRY, CDR2 SYGVKD. The CDR3 consists of 13 residues. The V and J ends lost 2 bases and 7 bases respectively, with 11 bases between them. CDR3 sequence: CAISENSQWTQYF. The CDR3 DNA follows: TGTGCCATCAGTGAGAATAGTCAGTGGACCCAGTACTTC.

The rearrangement links TRBV7-2 to TRBJ1-1, with D uncertain. Germline values: CDR1 SGHTA, CDR2 FQGNSA. This CDR3 comprises 13 residues. Deletions cut 5 bases from V and 11 bases from J, with 18 bases between. DNA of the CDR3: TGTGCCAGCAGCCTCTATGCAGTCCCTAGGGCTTTCTTT. It translates to CASSLYAVPRAFF.